This T cell receptor (beta chain) was found in a study of T cells after yellow fever vaccination (dated by TCRdb to between 2017 and 2020). Looking at the study overall: The SMART-Seq v4 Ultra Low Input RNA kit was used to prepare libraries from fractions with low cell numbers. The cohort comprised two healthy male donors, one aged 18 to 29 and one aged 30 to 40 years. To track T-cell clones before and after primary and booster YFV17D yellow fever vaccination, bulk TCR alpha and beta repertoires were sequenced longitudinally. Bulk PBMC replicates and cell subsets were isolated from blood drawn at multiple timepoints before and after both primary and secondary immunization.

Including cysteine and phenylalanine, the CDR3 has 14 amino acids. Of all the DNA, just the CDR3 is kept, 42 bases in frame from base 1. V is shortened by 3 bases, J by 5 bases, and the region joining them spans 16 bases. Per the germline V gene (reference sequence), DFQATT is the CDR1 and SNEGSKA is the CDR2. Sequenced on an Illumina NovaSeq 6000. TCR cDNA was synthesized by 5'RACE template switching, through which a universal primer site and unique molecular identifiers were introduced. cDNA synthesis was primed from both the TCR alpha and TCR beta constant segments. Libraries were amplified in two PCR steps, with sample barcodes and sequencing adapters added in the second step. Sequencing of libraries was done on Illumina HiSeq 2500 (2x100 bp) or NovaSeq (2x150 bp). In the paper's pipeline: MIGEC handled demultiplexing of reads and collapsing into UMI consensus sequences, while MiXCR performed V(D)J alignment. Vaccine-responding clonotypes were identified with edgeR using replicate PBMC samples, with FDR below 0.01 and a log2 fold change above 5 up to day 15 being required. Each bulk clonotype received a CD4 or CD8 identity based on whether the sequenced CD4 or CD8 repertoire contained that clonotype at higher abundance. Using fastp trimming at Q25 and MiXCR clonotype assembly, TCRdb reanalyzed the public sequencing data and kept in-frame beta chains. Rows are combined by CDR3 protein, so each entry shows the most common genes and DNA. The V and J calls and clone size come from TCRdb's table, not from the authors' own analysis. The sample has 300,000 to 350,000 distinct CDR3 sequences on record, approximately 4% of them singletons. The top ten clonotypes cover 15% to 20% of the sample.

Paper-wide results and their limitations: A small share of clonotypes was detected in both CD4 and CD8 compartments, with the overlap likely arising from convergent recombination. Because only two donors were included in the study, the extent to which the findings can be generalized is limited. Computational filtering was required because FACS-sorted repertoires could contain abundant contaminating clonotypes from the bulk population. After the booster, most of the clones that had expanded following primary vaccination were detected again (roughly 97% of CD4 and around 90% of CD8), which suggests that memory was broadly maintained. The secondary T-cell response was found to be weaker but faster than the primary response, with a peak reached on day 5 rather than on day 15.

What this sample's treatment or condition label stands for: live attenuated yellow fever vaccine strain. At each blood-draw timepoint, two biological replicates of bulk PBMCs were collected. A standard Ficoll-Paque protocol was used to isolate PBMCs from peripheral blood. TriZol was used to extract RNA from bulk PBMCs, CD4 and CD8 fractions, and dextramer-positive and dextramer-negative fractions. This clonotype has just a few counts. Its antigen remains unidentified. Base quality data are lacking; no much larger clone is found one base away. The rearrangement combines TRBV20-1 with TRBJ2-5; the best D guess is TRBD1, with 6 bases matching. This receptor was identified in a man younger than 35 who received the YFV17D yellow fever vaccine. The material was PBMCs, obtained 15 days after the yellow fever booster vaccination. The CDR3 amino acid sequence is: CSASNRELRETQYF. The nucleotides are TGCAGTGCTAGCAACAGGGAGCTTAGGGAGACCCAGTACTTC.